The following is a T cell receptor beta chain sequence with its context. No antigen is known for it. Roughly 0.5 to 1 ug RNA was reverse transcribed with random hexamers. The method of amplification for TCR beta CDR3 was immunoSEQ multiplex PCR, covering 54 Vbeta and 13 Jbeta. TCRdb redid the calling of the immunoSEQ multiplex PCR reads with MiXCR, one entry per CDR3 protein. Of some 120,000 distinct CDR3 sequences in the sample, about 94% were seen once. TEMRA cells were enriched by FACS, and CD4+ and CD8+ T cells were negatively isolated. The data are from a study of CD8 T cells in Susac syndrome. Study-wide points: As the study acknowledged, the number of individuals who were part of its TCR sequencing and HLA analysis was relatively small.

With 6 bases removed from V and 7 bases from J, the gap between germline ends came to 15 bases. Looked up from germline, CDR1 is MNHNY and CDR2 is SVGAGI (reference sequence). This CDR3 has 13 amino acids. The J gene is TRBJ1-2, the V gene TRBV6-6; D might be TRBD1 (5 bases). The clonotype comes from a human donor with multiple sclerosis. The sequencing input was CD4+ T cells from PBMCs. CDR3 in amino acids: CASSPTGTVGYTF. CDR3 sequence (DNA): TGTGCCAGCAGCCCTACCGGGACGGTTGGCTACACCTTC.